The T cell receptor (beta chain) described here comes from a study of CXCR3-negative and CXCR3-positive naive CD8 T cells. Whole-study findings and limits: After cryopreservation, expression of CXCR3 was partially reduced, and most assays were run with fresh PBMCs. CXCR3-negative naive cells had less hydrophobic TRB CDR3s than did CXCR3-positive naive cells. For memory CD8+ cells diversity was much lower, but both naive subsets had comparably high diversity.

In the case of this clonotype: Its antigen remains unidentified.

Through 5' RACE with UMI labels, the TRB cDNA libraries were prepared. TCRdb re-called the 5' RACE reads and shows each CDR3 protein once, DNA omitted. The sample includes 75,000 to 100,000 distinct CDR3 sequences. There are 15 residues in the CDR3. CDR1 and CDR2 from the germline V gene are SGHVS and FNYEAQ. Naive CD8+ T cells carried a CD45RO-CCR7+CD27+CD95- phenotype. The sequence came from a human donor in good health. Some clones in this sample may be carry-over from other donors' samples. This rearrangement joins TRBV7-6 to TRBJ2-5; TCRdb's D call of TRBD1 is untestable without DNA. Input material: naive CXCR3+ CD8+ T cells from blood. Subset noted: CD45RO-CCR7+CD27+CD95- naive CD8+ T cells expressing CXCR3 (TNR3+). The CDR3 is CASSLEEDWGETQYF. Full variable domain (outside the CDR3, taken from reference TRBV7-6 and TRBJ2-5): GAGVSQSPRYKVTKRGQDVALRCDPISGHVSLYWYRQALGQGPEFLTYFNYEAQQDKSGLPNDRFSAERPEGSISTLTIQRTEQRDSAMYRCASSLEEDWGETQYFGPGTRLLVL.